The source of this T cell receptor beta chain is a study of CD8 T cells in ankylosing spondylitis. Study results and caveats: Reports of some motif variants in reactive arthritis synovial fluid and blood predate this one. Among TCR beta sequences, a motif of about 8 highly homologous variants appeared characteristic of ankylosing spondylitis blood. Matched ankylosing spondylitis synovial fluid reportedly contained a significantly enriched population of disease-linked clones.

About this clonotype itself: As yet, its antigen is unknown.

Germline assignment: CDR1 SGHDT and CDR2 YYEEEE. V lost 0 bases, J lost 7 bases, and 8 bases stayed unmatched. This CDR3 is built from 16 residues. TCRdb fed the 5' RACE reads into MiXCR, producing one record per CDR3 protein. The sample holds approximately 110,000 distinct CDR3 sequences; 24% are singletons and the top ten take about 12%. The receptor was derived from a male donor with ankylosing spondylitis. The sequenced sample consisted of synovial fluid, either unsorted or a sorted T cell fraction (not recorded which). The rearrangement joins TRBV5-6 to TRBJ1-5; TRBD1 matches 9 bases. The CDR3 nucleotides read TGTGCCAGCAGCTTGGCCGGGACAGGGTTTCGGCAGCCCCAGCATTTT. Amino acids: CASSLAGTGFRQPQHF.